The source of this TCR beta chain is a study of CD8 T cells in ankylosing spondylitis. Broader study findings: Matched synovial fluid from ankylosing spondylitis patients was reported to be enriched for disease-linked clones.

This clonotype was counted once. Antigen: not known. MiXCR, run by TCRdb on the 5' RACE reads, gives a single entry per CDR3 protein. The sample contains more than 150,000 distinct CDR3 sequences, around a sixth of which appear only once. This CDR3 has 15 residues. Germline CDR1 is LGHDT and CDR2 is YNNKEL (reference sequence). V was clipped by 5 bases and J by 1 base, with 13 bases between them. Sequenced input: blood, either unsorted or a sorted T cell fraction (not recorded which). This TCR was sampled from a male donor under 30 with ankylosing spondylitis or in good health (not recorded which). The V gene is TRBV3-1, the J gene TRBJ2-3, with D uncertain. CDR3 residues: CASSFQALGTDTQYF. The CDR3 DNA follows: TGTGCCAGCAGCTTTCAGGCCCTAGGCACAGATACGCAGTATTTT.